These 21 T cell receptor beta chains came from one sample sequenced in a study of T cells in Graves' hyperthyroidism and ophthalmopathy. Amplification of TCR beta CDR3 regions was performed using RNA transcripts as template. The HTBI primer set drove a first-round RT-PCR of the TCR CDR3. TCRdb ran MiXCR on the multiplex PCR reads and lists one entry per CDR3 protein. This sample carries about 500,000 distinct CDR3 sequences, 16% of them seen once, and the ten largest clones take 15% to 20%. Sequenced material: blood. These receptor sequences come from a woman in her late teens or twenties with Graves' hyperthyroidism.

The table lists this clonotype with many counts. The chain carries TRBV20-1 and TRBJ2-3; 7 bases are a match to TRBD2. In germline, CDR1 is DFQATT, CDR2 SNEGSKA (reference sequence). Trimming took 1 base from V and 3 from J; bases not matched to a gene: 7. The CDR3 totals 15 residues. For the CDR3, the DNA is TGCAGTGCTAGAGTTTACCAGCGGGATACAGATACGCAGTATTTT. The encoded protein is CSARVYQRDTDTQYF.

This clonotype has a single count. This CDR3 is CASSYGTGFNQPQHF. CDR3 DNA sequence: TGTGCCAGCAGCTACGGGACAGGGTTTAATCAGCCCCAGCATTTT. The chain recombines TRBV7-9 with TRBJ1-5; 9 bases match TRBD1. After removal of 4 bases from V and 4 bases from J, the junction contained 5 bases not matched to a gene. There are 15 residues in the CDR3. CDR1 is SEHNR and CDR2 is FQNEAQ in the germline V gene (reference sequence).

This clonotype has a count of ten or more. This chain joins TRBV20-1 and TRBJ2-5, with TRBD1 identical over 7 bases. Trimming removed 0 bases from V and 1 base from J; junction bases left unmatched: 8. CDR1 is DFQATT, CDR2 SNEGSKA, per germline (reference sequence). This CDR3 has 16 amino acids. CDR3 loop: CSAREDGRGPQETQYF. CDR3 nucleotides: TGCAGTGCTAGAGAGGATGGTAGGGGGCCCCAAGAGACCCAGTACTTC.

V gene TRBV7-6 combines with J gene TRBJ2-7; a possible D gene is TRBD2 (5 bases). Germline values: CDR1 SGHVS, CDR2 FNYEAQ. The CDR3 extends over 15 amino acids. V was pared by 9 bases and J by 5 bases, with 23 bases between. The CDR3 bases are TGTGCCAGTGCTGAGGGAGCGGCCCTTCGGAACGAGCAGTACTTC. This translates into CASAEGAALRNEQYF.

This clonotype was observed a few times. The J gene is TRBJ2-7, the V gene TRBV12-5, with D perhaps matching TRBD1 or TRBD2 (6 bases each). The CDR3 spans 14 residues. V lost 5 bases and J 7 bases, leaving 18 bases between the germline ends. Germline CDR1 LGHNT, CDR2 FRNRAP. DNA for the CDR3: TGTGCTAGTGGTGCGGGACAATCGATGGGGGAGCAGTACTTC. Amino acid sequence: CASGAGQSMGEQYF.

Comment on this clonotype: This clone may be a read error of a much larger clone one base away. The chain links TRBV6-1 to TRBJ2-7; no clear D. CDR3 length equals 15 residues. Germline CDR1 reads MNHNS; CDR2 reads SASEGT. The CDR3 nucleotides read TGTGCCAGCAGCGGAACCGGCCTTTTCCCGTACGGGCAGTACTTC. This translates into CASSGTGLFPYGQYF.

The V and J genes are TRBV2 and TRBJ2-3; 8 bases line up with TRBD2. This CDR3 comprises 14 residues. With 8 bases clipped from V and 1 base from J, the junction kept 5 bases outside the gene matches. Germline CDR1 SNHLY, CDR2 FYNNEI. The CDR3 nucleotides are TGTGCCAGCCCGGGGGGGGCAGGCACAGATACGCAGTATTTT. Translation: CASPGGAGTDTQYF.

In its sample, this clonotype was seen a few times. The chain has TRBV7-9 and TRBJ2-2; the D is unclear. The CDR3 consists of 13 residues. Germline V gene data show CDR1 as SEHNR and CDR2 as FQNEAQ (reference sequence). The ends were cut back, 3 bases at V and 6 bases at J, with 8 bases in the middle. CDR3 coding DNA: TGTGCCAGCAGCTTGGGATGGGCCGGGGAGCTGTTTTTT. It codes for CASSLGWAGELFF. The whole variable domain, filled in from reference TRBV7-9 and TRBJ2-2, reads DTGVSQNPRHKITKRGQNVTFRCDPISEHNRLYWYRQTLGQGPEFLTYFQNEAQLEKSRLLSDRFSAERPKGSFSTLEIQRTEQGDSAMYLCASSLGWAGELFFGEGSRLTVL.

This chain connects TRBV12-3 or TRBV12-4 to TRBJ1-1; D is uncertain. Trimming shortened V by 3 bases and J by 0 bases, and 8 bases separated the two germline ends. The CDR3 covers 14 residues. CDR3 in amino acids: CASSFWTVNTEAFF. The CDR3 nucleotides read TGTGCCAGCAGTTTCTGGACGGTGAACACTGAAGCTTTCTTT.

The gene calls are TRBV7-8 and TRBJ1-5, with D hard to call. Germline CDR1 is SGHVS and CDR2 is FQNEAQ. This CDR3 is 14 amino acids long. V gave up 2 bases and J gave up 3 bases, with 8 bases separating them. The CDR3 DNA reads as TGTGCCAGCAGCTTATTCCCCATCAATCAGCCCCAGCATTTT. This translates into CASSLFPINQPQHF. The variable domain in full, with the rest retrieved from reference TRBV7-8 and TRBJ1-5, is GAGVSQSPRYKVAKRGQDVALRCDPISGHVSLFWYQQALGQGPEFLTYFQNEAQLDKSGLPSDRFFAERPEGSVSTLKIQRTQQEDSAVYLCASSLFPINQPQHFGDGTRLSIL.

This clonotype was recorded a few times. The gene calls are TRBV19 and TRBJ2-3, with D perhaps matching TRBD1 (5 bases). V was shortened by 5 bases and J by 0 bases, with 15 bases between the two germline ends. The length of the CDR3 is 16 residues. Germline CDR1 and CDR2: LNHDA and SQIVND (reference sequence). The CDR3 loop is CASSPGSWGSTDTQYF. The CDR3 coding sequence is TGTGCCAGTAGTCCAGGTTCGTGGGGCAGCACAGATACGCAGTATTTT.

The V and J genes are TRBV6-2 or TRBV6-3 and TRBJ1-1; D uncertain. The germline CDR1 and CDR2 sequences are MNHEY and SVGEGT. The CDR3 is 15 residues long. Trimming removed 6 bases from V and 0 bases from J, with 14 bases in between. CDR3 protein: CASSSPLALNTEAFF. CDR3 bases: TGTGCCAGCAGCTCTCCCCTAGCCCTGAACACTGAAGCTTTCTTT.

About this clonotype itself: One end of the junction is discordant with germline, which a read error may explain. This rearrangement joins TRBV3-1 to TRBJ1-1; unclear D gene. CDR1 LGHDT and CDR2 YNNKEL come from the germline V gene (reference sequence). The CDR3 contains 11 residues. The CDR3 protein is CASSQEGRTSF. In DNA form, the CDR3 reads TGTGCCAGCAGCCAAGAAGGAAGGACTTCCTTT.

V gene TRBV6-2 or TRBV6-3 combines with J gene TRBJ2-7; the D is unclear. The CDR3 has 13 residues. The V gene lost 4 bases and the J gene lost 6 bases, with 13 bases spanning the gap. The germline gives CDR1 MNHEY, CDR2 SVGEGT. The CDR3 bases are TGTGCCAGCAGTTCCGCTTACAGCCGCGAGCAGTACTTC. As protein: CASSSAYSREQYF.

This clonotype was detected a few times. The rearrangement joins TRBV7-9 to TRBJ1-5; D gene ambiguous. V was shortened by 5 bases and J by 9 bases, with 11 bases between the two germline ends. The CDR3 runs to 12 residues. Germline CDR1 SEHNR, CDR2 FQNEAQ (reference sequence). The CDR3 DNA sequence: TGTGCCAGCAGCCCAGGAAAGCGGCCCCAGCATTTT. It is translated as CASSPGKRPQHF.

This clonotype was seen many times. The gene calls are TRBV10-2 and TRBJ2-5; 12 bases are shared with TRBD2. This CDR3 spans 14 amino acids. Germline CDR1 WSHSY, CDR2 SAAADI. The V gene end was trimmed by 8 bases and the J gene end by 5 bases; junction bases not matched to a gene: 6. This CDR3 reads CASVGLAGTETQYF. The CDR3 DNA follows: TGCGCCAGCGTCGGACTAGCGGGGACGGAGACCCAGTACTTC.

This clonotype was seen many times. CDR3 protein: CSALRGEIDTQYF. DNA of the CDR3: TGCAGTGCCCTCCGGGGGGAGATAGATACGCAGTATTTT. The chain joins TRBV20-1 to TRBJ2-3; TRBD2 matches at 7 bases. The J segment lost 5 bases and the V segment lost 6 bases, leaving 8 bases of the junction unmatched. Germline V CDR1 and CDR2: DFQATT, SNEGSKA (reference sequence). There are 13 residues in the CDR3.

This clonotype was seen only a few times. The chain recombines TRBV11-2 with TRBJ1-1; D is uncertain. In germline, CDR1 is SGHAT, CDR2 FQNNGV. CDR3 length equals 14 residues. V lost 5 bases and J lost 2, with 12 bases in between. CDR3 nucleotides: TGTGCCAGCAGCCCCGAACCCCACAACACTGAAGCTTTCTTT. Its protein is CASSPEPHNTEAFF.

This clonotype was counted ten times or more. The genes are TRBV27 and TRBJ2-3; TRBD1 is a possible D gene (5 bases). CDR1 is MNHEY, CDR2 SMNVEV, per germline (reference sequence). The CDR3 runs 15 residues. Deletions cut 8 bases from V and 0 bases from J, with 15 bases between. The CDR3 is CASGRGPTSTDTQYF. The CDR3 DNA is TGTGCCAGCGGTAGGGGTCCGACTAGCACAGATACGCAGTATTTT.

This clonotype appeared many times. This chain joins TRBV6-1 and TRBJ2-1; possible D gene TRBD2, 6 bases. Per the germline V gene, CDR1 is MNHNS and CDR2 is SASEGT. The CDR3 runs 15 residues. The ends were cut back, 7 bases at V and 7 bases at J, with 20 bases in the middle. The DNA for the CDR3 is TGTGCCAGCACCCCGACGGGGCTAGCGAGGAATGAGCAGTTCTTC. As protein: CASTPTGLARNEQFF.

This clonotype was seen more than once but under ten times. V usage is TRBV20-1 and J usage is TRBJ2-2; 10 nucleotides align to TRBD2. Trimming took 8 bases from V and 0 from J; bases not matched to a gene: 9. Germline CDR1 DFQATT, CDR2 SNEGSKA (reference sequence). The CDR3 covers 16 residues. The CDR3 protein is CSTILSGRANTGELFF. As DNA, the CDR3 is TGCAGTACCATTCTCAGCGGGAGGGCGAACACCGGGGAGCTGTTTTTT.